These 8 T cell receptor beta chains share one sample of origin, sequenced in a study of cytomegalovirus exposure and HLA in healthy donors. In the PCR, 60 Vbeta and 13 Jbeta primers were used. Method: immunoSEQ multiplex PCR; TCRdb's copy keeps in-frame clones and lacks some. The sample carries around 150,000 clones, roughly 80% recorded once. The specimen sequenced was PBMCs. The source of these receptors is a male donor in good health and CMV-seropositive.

The chain has TRBV6-5 and TRBJ2-7; D might be TRBD2 (7 bases). Germline V gives CDR1 MNHEY, CDR2 SVGAGI. The V end lost 2 bases, the J end lost 4 bases, and 18 bases lay between the germline ends. The CDR3 runs to 16 residues. The CDR3: CASSYGGAARNYEQYF. The CDR3 DNA is TGTGCCAGCAGTTACGGGGGGGCCGCGAGGAATTACGAGCAGTACTTC.

This sequence joins TRBV19 and TRBJ2-1; 13 bases line up with TRBD2. The length of the CDR3 is 16 residues. With V trimmed by 7 bases and J by 6 bases, 9 bases remained unmatched. Germline assignment: CDR1 LNHDA and CDR2 SQIVND (reference sequence). In DNA form, the CDR3 reads TGTGCCAGTACCCCCTCGTGGACTAGCGGGGGCAATGAGCAGTTCTTC. Its translation is CASTPSWTSGGNEQFF.

The chain uses TRBV5-6 and TRBJ1-5; 9 bases fit TRBD1. The CDR3 runs 15 residues. CDR1 is SGHDT and CDR2 is YYEEEE in the germline V gene. The ends lost 0 bases at V and 9 bases at J; junction bases unmatched: 7. The CDR3 loop is CASSLGGTGLMPQHF. As DNA, the CDR3 is TGTGCCAGCAGCTTGGGAGGGACAGGGTTGATGCCCCAGCATTTT.

V and J are TRBV6-5 and TRBJ1-1, with 10 nucleotides matching TRBD1. The CDR3 has 15 residues. V shed 8 bases and J 6 bases; nucleotides not matched to a gene: 12. Germline V gene sequence: CDR1 MNHEY, CDR2 SVGAGI. The DNA of the CDR3 is TGTGCCAGCTCACCCAGGGTGGGGACAGGGGCTGAAGCTTTCTTT. Translated: CASSPRVGTGAEAFF.

In this sample, this clone turned up a few times. The chain is built from TRBV27 and TRBJ2-7; 9 bases match TRBD1. In germline, CDR1 is MNHEY, CDR2 SMNVEV (reference sequence). The J segment lost 2 bases and the V segment lost 6 bases, leaving 11 bases of the junction unmatched. This CDR3 is 16 amino acids long. The chain's CDR3 is CASRPDTGTGTYEQYF. The CDR3 DNA is TGTGCCAGCAGGCCGGATACCGGGACAGGGACCTACGAGCAGTACTTC.

The V gene is TRBV27, the J gene TRBJ1-5; 8 nucleotides line up with TRBD1. The CDR3 runs 15 residues. The junction had 7 bases not matched to a gene; V was cut back by 6 bases and J by 3 bases. CDR1 and CDR2 (germline): MNHEY, SMNVEV (reference sequence). Here the CDR3 DNA reads TGTGCCAGCAGCCTCGACAGGGGTCCCAATCAGCCCCAGCATTTT. Translated: CASSLDRGPNQPQHF.

The rearrangement joins TRBV27 to TRBJ2-3; TRBD1 agrees at 8 bases. In germline, CDR1 is MNHEY, CDR2 SMNVEV (reference sequence). This CDR3 comprises 15 residues. Trimming cost V 3 bases and J 3 bases; bases outside gene matches: 5. The CDR3 coding sequence is TGTGCCAGCAGTTTTCAGGGGGCAAAGACAGATACGCAGTATTTT. Translation gives CASSFQGAKTDTQYF.

This clone is a singleton in its sample. The chain joins TRBV5-1 to TRBJ2-6, with a tentative D call TRBD1 (6 bases). Deletions cut 3 bases from V and 1 base from J, with 11 bases between. The CDR3 sequence is 16 residues long. The germline gives CDR1 SGHRS, CDR2 YFSETQ. Here the CDR3 DNA reads TGCGCCAGCAGCTATTTCGGACAGTCTGGGGCCAACGTCCTGACTTTC. It is translated as CASSYFGQSGANVLTF.